These T cell receptor beta chains were read from a single sample in a study of monozygotic twins with cystic fibrosis. Method: immunoSEQ multiplex PCR; TCRdb's copy keeps in-frame clones and lacks some. The sample comprises approximately 20,000 clones, about 90% of which are singletons, and roughly 1.4% rests with the top ten. The sample taken for sequencing was blood. These receptors were taken from a girl aged 2 to 9 with cystic fibrosis. The CDR3 runs from the conserved cysteine through the conserved F or W. Fields, in order: D gene, J gene, CDR3 length, V gene, clone size, CDR3 DNA, CDR3 protein. D genes are given only for firm matches. Some rows mark clone size as missing; the rest say once, few, many or name a class of expanded clone.

NA	TRBJ1-1	13	TRBV19	NA	TGTGCCAGTAGTTTATCGGGAGGTACTGAAGCTTTCTTT	CASSLSGGTEAFF
NA	TRBJ1-1	12	TRBV2	NA	TGTGCCAGCAGCCTGCGGGACACTGAAGCTTTCTTT	CASSLRDTEAFF
NA	TRBJ1-3	15	TRBV28	NA	TGTGCCAGCAGTTTAGCGGGGGTATCTGGAAACACCATATATTTT	CASSLAGVSGNTIYF
TRBD2	TRBJ2-7	13	TRBV19	NA	TGTGCCAGTAGTCCGGGAGGGCCCTACGAGCAGTACTTC	CASSPGGPYEQYF
NA	TRBJ1-1	15	TRBV15	once	TGTGCCACCAGCAGAGATGAGGGGATGAACACTGAAGCTTTCTTT	CATSRDEGMNTEAFF
TRBD2	TRBJ2-1	15	TRBV5-5	once	TGTGCCAGCAGCTATTGGACTAGCTTCGCGGATGAGCAGTTCTTC	CASSYWTSFADEQFF
NA	TRBJ2-7	16	TRBV6-1	NA	TGTGCCAGCAGTGAAGTTGGTACGGTGAGCTCCTACGAGCAGTACTTC	CASSEVGTVSSYEQYF
NA	TRBJ2-3	17	TRBV4-2	NA	TGTGCCAGCAGCCAAGATCAAGGTAGAAGGGCCACAGATACGCAGTATTTT	CASSQDQGRRATDTQYF
NA	TRBJ2-3	15	TRBV4-2	NA	TGTGCCAGCAGCCAAGATCCAGGGGGGGCTAGTACGCAGTATTTT	CASSQDPGGASTQYF
NA	TRBJ1-6	18	TRBV19	NA	TGTGCCAGTAGTATGGGGGCAGATACTAGCTCCTATAATTCACCCCTCCACTTT	CASSMGADTSSYNSPLHF
NA	TRBJ2-5	14	TRBV6-1	NA	TGTGCCAGCTCCGGGATCCCGAGGCAAGAGACCCAGTACTTC	CASSGIPRQETQYF
NA	TRBJ2-2	12	TRBV4-2	NA	TGTGCCAGCAGCCCTTACGAGGGGGAGCTGTTTTTT	CASSPYEGELFF
TRBD1	TRBJ1-1	15	TRBV4-1	NA	TGCGCCAGCAGCTACGGGACAGGGGGCATCTCTGAAGCTTTCTTT	CASSYGTGGISEAFF
NA	TRBJ2-5	15	TRBV2	NA	TGTGCCAGCAGTGAAGCGCGCCTAGCGAGGGAGACCCAGTACTTC	CASSEARLARETQYF
TRBD1	TRBJ2-2	13	TRBV6-6	NA	TGTGCCAGCAATACAGGGGACGCCGGGGAGCTGTTTTTT	CASNTGDAGELFF
NA	TRBJ1-2	12	TRBV2	few	TGTGCCAGCAGTGCACAGGGTGGTGGCTACACCTTC	CASSAQGGGYTF
TRBD1	TRBJ2-7	16	TRBV5-1	NA	TGCGCCAGCAGCTTGGTAGGGACAGGGGAATGGTACGAGCAGTACTTC	CASSLVGTGEWYEQYF
NA	TRBJ1-1	15	TRBV6-5	NA	TGTGCCAGCAGTCCGTCACAGACGGTGAACACTGAAGCTTTCTTT	CASSPSQTVNTEAFF
NA	TRBJ2-7	12	TRBV27	NA	TGTGCCAGCAGTTCAAACCTGGACGAGCAGTACTTC	CASSSNLDEQYF
NA	TRBJ2-7	16	TRBV7-9	NA	TGTGCCAGCAGCCCCTTAGGGCAATTAGGTCTCTACGAGCAGTACTTC	CASSPLGQLGLYEQYF
NA	TRBJ1-1	16	TRBV25-1	NA	TGTGCCAGCAGGGAAAGTCGCATTTCGGGGAACACTGAAGCTTTCTTT	CASRESRISGNTEAFF
NA	TRBJ2-3	18	TRBV28	NA	TGTGCCAGCAGTATGGTTCCACCAGGGACCCTTGGCACAGATACGCAGTATTTT	CASSMVPPGTLGTDTQYF
TRBD2	TRBJ2-7	15	TRBV19	NA	TGTGCCAGTAGCGAGACTAGCGGACTTTCCTACGAGCAGTACTTC	CASSETSGLSYEQYF
NA	TRBJ2-3	15	TRBV9	NA	TGTGCCAGCAGCGCCGGGGGCGGAAGCACAGATACGCAGTATTTT	CASSAGGGSTDTQYF
TRBD1	TRBJ2-7	15	TRBV5-6	NA	TGTGCCAGCAGCACACCGGGACAGGGGTCCTACGAGCAGTACTTC	CASSTPGQGSYEQYF
NA	TRBJ1-1	14	TRBV7-9	NA	TGTGCCAGCAGCCTAGCCGGGTGGTCAGCGGAAGCTTTCTTT	CASSLAGWSAEAFF
TRBD2	TRBJ2-3	17	TRBV28	once	TGTGCCAGCAGACCTATCGGGCTAGCGGGAGGGATAGATACGCAGTATTTT	CASRPIGLAGGIDTQYF
NA	TRBJ1-4	14	TRBV5-1	NA	TGCGCCAGCAGCTTCGAAAGGGTGGATGAAAAACTGTTTTTT	CASSFERVDEKLFF
NA	TRBJ1-2	13	TRBV6-5	NA	TGTGCCAGCAGTTACCCAGGGTGGGGTGGCTACACCTTC	CASSYPGWGGYTF
TRBD1	TRBJ2-7	18	TRBV10-3	NA	TGTGCCATCAGTGAGTCAGGGACAGATCCGCACCGGTCCTACGAGCAGTACTTC	CAISESGTDPHRSYEQYF
TRBD1	TRBJ2-2	16	TRBV5-1	NA	TGCGCCAGCAGCACCCAGACAGGGGCAGACACCGGGGAGCTGTTTTTT	CASSTQTGADTGELFF
NA	TRBJ1-1	16	TRBV19	NA	TGTGCCAGTACCCCAAGGAGGGGGTTTCGGGACACTGAAGCTTTCTTT	CASTPRRGFRDTEAFF
NA	TRBJ1-3	12	TRBV29-1	NA	TGCAGTGGGGGAGCCCCTGGAAACACCATATATTTT	CSGGAPGNTIYF
NA	TRBJ2-2	13	TRBV6-5	NA	TGTGCCAGCAGTTCCCTGGACACCGGGGAGCTGTTTTTT	CASSSLDTGELFF
NA	TRBJ1-2	11	TRBV2	NA	TGTGCCCTCCAAGAGGGGTATGGCTACACCTTC	CALQEGYGYTF
NA	TRBJ2-1	12	TRBV30	NA	TGTGCCTGGAGTCATCAGGCGTCTGAGCAGTTCTTC	CAWSHQASEQFF
NA	TRBJ1-4	13	TRBV5-6	NA	TGTGCCAGCAGCGGTAGGACGGGTGAAAAACTGTTTTTT	CASSGRTGEKLFF
NA	TRBJ2-7	14	TRBV28	NA	TGTGCCAGCAGTTTCCAGGGTAGCTCCTACGAGCAGTACTTC	CASSFQGSSYEQYF
NA	TRBJ1-5	17	TRBV7-2	NA	TGTGCCAGCAGCTTAGCGCCCCCTACAGGCCCAAGGCAGCCCCAGCATTTT	CASSLAPPTGPRQPQHF
NA	TRBJ1-1	15	TRBV6-1	once	TGTGCCAGCAGTGATCACCAGGGTGAGGGCACTGAAGCTTTCTTT	CASSDHQGEGTEAFF
TRBD1	TRBJ1-2	16	TRBV2	NA	TGTGCCAGCAGACTAACCGGGACAGGCCCAACCTATGGCTACACCTTC	CASRLTGTGPTYGYTF
NA	TRBJ2-7	16	TRBV5-6	NA	TGTGCCAGCAGCTTGGGTGGGGTGGCGCTTTCCTACGAGCAGTACTTC	CASSLGGVALSYEQYF
NA	TRBJ1-5	15	TRBV7-8	NA	TGTGCCAGCAGCTTAGCAGGGGGTAGCAATCAGCCCCAGCATTTT	CASSLAGGSNQPQHF
NA	TRBJ2-1	13	TRBV10-3	NA	TGTGCCATCAGTGAGGAGCCAGACAATGAGCAGTTCTTC	CAISEEPDNEQFF
NA	TRBJ2-1	11	TRBV7-2	NA	TGTGCCAGCAGCTTAGGGAATGAGCAGTTCTTC	CASSLGNEQFF
TRBD2	TRBJ2-3	16	TRBV6-5	NA	TGTGCCAGCAGTTATGAGCGGGGGGGTAACACAGATACGCAGTATTTT	CASSYERGGNTDTQYF
TRBD1	TRBJ2-7	18	TRBV5-1	NA	TGCGCCAGCAGCCCGGATGGGATAAGGGGGCCGGCCTCCTACGAGCAGTACTTC	CASSPDGIRGPASYEQYF
NA	TRBJ2-1	12	TRBV7-2	NA	TGTGCCAGCAGCCCGACAGAAGATGAGCAGTTCTTC	CASSPTEDEQFF
NA	TRBJ2-3	14	TRBV21-1	NA	TGTGCCAGCAGCAAAGGACAGGGGGCAGATACGCAGTATTTT	CASSKGQGADTQYF
TRBD1	TRBJ1-2	15	TRBV5-1	NA	TGCGCCAGCAGCTTGGCCCGGACAGGGGGCGATGGCTACACCTTC	CASSLARTGGDGYTF
TRBD1	TRBJ2-7	14	TRBV7-2	NA	TGTGCCAGCAGCCCACGGACAGGGTCCTTCGAGCAGTACTTC	CASSPRTGSFEQYF
TRBD1	TRBJ1-2	14	TRBV11-2	few	TGTGCCAGCAGCTTTGGGACAGTTAGCTATGGCTACACCTTC	CASSFGTVSYGYTF
NA	TRBJ1-1	11	TRBV6-6	NA	TGTGCCAGCAGTTATAGAAGTGAAGCTTTCTTT	CASSYRSEAFF
NA	TRBJ1-2	12	TRBV30	NA	TGTGCCTGGAGTGTATACAGCTATGGCTACACCTTC	CAWSVYSYGYTF
NA	TRBJ2-1	12	TRBV7-9	once	TGTGCCAGCAGTTCCAATTACAATGAGCAGTTCTTC	CASSSNYNEQFF
TRBD2	TRBJ2-1	16	TRBV4-2	NA	TGTGCCAGCAGCCAACCTACTAGCGGGGATGTAGGTGAGCAGTTCTTC	CASSQPTSGDVGEQFF
NA	TRBJ1-2	12	TRBV6-4	NA	TGTGCCAGCAGTGACTCGACCAGGACCTACACCTTC	CASSDSTRTYTF
NA	TRBJ2-2	14	TRBV6-4	NA	TGTGCCAGCAGTGACAGGCCTTCTGTCGGGGAGCTGTTTTTT	CASSDRPSVGELFF
NA	TRBJ2-5	15	TRBV5-6	NA	TGTGCCAGCAGCAGGCCACCCAGGGGTACTGAGACCCAGTACTTC	CASSRPPRGTETQYF
NA	TRBJ1-5	15	TRBV27	NA	TGTGCCAGCAGGTCCGGGGGGTTTAGCAATCAGCCCCAGCATTTT	CASRSGGFSNQPQHF